The entry below describes one T cell receptor (beta chain). This clonotype was found a few times. There is no known antigen for this receptor. Base quality data are lacking; no much larger clone is found one base away. From a lookup of the germline V gene, CDR1 and CDR2 are MNHEY and SVGAGI. The CDR3 sequence holds 17 residues, the cysteine and phenylalanine included. Here the CDR3 DNA is all that survives: 51 bases in frame from base 1. Unmatched junction bases come to 4, with V trimmed by 2 bases and J by 5 bases. The data derive from a study of response to subunit inactivated influenza vaccine (dated by TCRdb to 2016 to 2019). Regarding the research as a whole: Deep quantitative profiling of the T cell receptor repertoire was used in the study to follow responses to a trivalent subunit inactivated influenza vaccine. The study at large found these results: The authors suggested that each seasonal influenza vaccination may recruit only a limited number of new T cells.

To prepare the library, RT-PCR was applied. The data were produced on an Illumina HiSeq 2500. Clones were called with MiXCR by TCRdb after fastp trimmed the public reads at Q25, and only in-frame beta chains were retained. A single entry per CDR3 protein holds the most common genes and DNA from its merged rows. For this sample there are just under 250,000 distinct CDR3 sequences; 12% appear just once. Clones ranked in the top ten supply approximately 8.3% of the sample. The specimen was non-naive T cells sorted from PBMCs, collected 14 to 15 days before vaccination. What the cell subset or site label conveys for this sample: memory T cell fraction. This chain joins TRBV6-5 to TRBJ2-3; the junction holds 16 bases that match TRBD2. The sequence derives from a man between 45 and 60 years old who received an inactivated influenza vaccine. Donor details come from another sample of the same person, matched by shared clones. The CDR3 corresponds to CASSYGTSGGAEDTQYF. The DNA sequence is TGTGCCAGCAGTTACGGGACTAGCGGGGGGGCGGAAGATACGCAGTATTTT.